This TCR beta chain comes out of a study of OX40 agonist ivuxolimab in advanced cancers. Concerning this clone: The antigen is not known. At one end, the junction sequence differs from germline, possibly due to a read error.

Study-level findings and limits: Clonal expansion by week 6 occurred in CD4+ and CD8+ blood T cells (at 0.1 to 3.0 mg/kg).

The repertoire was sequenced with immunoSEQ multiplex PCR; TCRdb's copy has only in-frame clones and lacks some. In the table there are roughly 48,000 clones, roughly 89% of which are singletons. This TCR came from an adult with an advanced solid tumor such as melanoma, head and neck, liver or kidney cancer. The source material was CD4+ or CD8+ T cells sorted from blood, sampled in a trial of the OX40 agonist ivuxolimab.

In DNA form, the CDR3 reads TGTGCCAGCAGCTCCTATAATGAGCAGTTCTTC. Translated: CASSSYNEQFF. V gene TRBV5-4 combines with J gene TRBJ2-1; D unclear. The CDR3 is 11 amino acids. The germline gives CDR1 SGHNT, CDR2 YYREEE (reference sequence).